This T cell receptor (beta chain) was captured by sequencing in a study of blood T cell repertoires in COVID-19. Turning to the study itself: The United States, Italy and Spain were the sources of the acute and convalescent COVID-19 samples.

Study processing details: Estimated nucleated cell counts came from reference gene primer amplification. Assay used: immunoSEQ multiplex PCR; TCRdb lists only in-frame clones, some missing. For V, J and clone size, that table is used; D and trimming come from the DNA. The sample shows approximately 440,000 clones, around 90% of them seen only once. The length of the CDR3 is 13 residues. Unmatched junction bases numbered 3, after V lost 4 bases and J lost 8 bases. Germline lookup yields CDR1 SNHLY and CDR2 FYNNEI. The chain recombines TRBV2 with TRBJ2-1; 9 bases fit TRBD1. The receptor comes from a man between 18 and 35 years old who had recovered from COVID-19. The specimen sequenced was PBMCs or T cells enriched from blood (not recorded which). For the CDR3, the DNA is TGTGCCAGCAGTGGACAGGGGGGCTATGAGCAGTTCTTC. Translating gives CASSGQGGYEQFF. The entire variable domain, with the rest obtained from reference TRBV2 and TRBJ2-1, is as follows: EPEVTQTPSHQVTQMGQEVILRCVPISNHLYFYWYRQILGQKVEFLVSFYNNEISEKSEIFDDQFSVERPDGSNFTLKIRSTKLEDSAMYFCASSGQGGYEQFFGPGTRLTVL.